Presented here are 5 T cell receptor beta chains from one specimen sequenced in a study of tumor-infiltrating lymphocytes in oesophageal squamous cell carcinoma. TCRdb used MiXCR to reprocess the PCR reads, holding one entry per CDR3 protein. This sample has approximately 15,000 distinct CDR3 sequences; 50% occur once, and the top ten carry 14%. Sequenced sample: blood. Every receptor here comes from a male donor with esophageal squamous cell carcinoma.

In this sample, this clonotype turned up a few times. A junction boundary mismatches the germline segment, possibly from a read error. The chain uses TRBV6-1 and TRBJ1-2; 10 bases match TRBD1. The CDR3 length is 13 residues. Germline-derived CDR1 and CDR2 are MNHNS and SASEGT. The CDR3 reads CASSEGTGEGYTF. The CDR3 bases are TGTGCCAGCAGCGAAGGGACAGGGGAAGGCTACACCTTC.

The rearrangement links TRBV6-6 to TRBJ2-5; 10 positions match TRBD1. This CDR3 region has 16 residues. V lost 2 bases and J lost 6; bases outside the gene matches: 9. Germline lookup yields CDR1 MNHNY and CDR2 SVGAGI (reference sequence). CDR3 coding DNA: TGTGCCAGCAGTTACAGTGGGACAGGGGTCGGAAAGACCCAGTACTTC. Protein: CASSYSGTGVGKTQYF.

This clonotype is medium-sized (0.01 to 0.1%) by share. This chain's CDR3 is CASSLSGGPDTGELFF. The CDR3 DNA follows: TGTGCCAGCAGCTTATCGGGAGGGCCCGACACCGGGGAGCTGTTTTTT. This chain joins TRBV7-9 and TRBJ2-2, with TRBD2 matching 8 bases. This CDR3 region has 16 residues. Trimming at V came to 2 bases and at J to 3 bases, leaving 5 bases not matched to a gene. In germline, CDR1 is SEHNR, CDR2 FQNEAQ (reference sequence).

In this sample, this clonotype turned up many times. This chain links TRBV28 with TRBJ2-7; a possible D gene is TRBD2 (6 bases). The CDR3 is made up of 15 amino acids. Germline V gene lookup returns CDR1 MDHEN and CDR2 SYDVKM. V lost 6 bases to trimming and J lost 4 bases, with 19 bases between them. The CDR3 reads CASRDGTQGPYEQYF. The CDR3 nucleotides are TGTGCCAGCAGGGACGGGACTCAAGGACCTTACGAGCAGTACTTC. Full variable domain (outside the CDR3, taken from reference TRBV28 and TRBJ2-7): DVKVTQSSRYLVKRTGEKVFLECVQDMDHENMFWYRQDPGLGLRLIYFSYDVKMKEKGDIPEGYSVSREKKERFSLILESASTNQTSMYLCASRDGTQGPYEQYFGPGTRLTVT.

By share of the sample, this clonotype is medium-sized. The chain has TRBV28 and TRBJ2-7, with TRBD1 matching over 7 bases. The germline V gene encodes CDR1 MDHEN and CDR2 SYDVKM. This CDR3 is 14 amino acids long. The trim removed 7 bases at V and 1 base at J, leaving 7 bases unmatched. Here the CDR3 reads CASTAAGGSYEQYF. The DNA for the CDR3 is TGTGCCAGCACGGCGGCAGGGGGATCCTACGAGCAGTACTTC.